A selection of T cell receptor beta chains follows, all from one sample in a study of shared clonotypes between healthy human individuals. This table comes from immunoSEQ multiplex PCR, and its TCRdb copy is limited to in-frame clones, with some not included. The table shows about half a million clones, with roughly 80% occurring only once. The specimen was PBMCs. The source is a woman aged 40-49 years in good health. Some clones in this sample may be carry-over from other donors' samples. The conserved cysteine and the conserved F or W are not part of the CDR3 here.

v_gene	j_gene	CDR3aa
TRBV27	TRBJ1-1	ASRGDRVGAF
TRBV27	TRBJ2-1	ALLGPPQSSGQGARNEQF
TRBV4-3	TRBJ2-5	ASSRRSGTSGETQY
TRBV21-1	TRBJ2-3	ASSKGRTGSDTQY
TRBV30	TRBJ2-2	AWSVSGPGELF
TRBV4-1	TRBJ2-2	ASSHPRGRTGELF
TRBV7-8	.	ASSFGGRDEQY
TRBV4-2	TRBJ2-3	ASSQDQGAEGADTQY
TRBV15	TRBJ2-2	ATSSGQDAGELF
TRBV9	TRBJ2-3	ASSVSGASTDTQY
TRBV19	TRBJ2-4	ASSRGTGEAKNIQY
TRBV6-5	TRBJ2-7	ASSYGTAQFNDEQY
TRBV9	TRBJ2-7	ASSKTQGATSEQY
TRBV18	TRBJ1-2	ASSLGGGNYGYT
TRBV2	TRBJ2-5	ASSEYREETQY
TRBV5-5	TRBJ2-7	ASSLTGQGDYEQY
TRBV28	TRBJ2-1	ASSLLAGEQF
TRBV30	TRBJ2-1	AWNAGREGRFEQF
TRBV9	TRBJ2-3	ASRTEGTDTQY
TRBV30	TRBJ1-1	AWSVARGTEAF
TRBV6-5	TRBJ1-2	ASSYIPFRANYGYT
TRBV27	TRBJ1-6	ASSPYSAGGALH
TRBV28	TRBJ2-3	ASSSRTSGTSDTQY
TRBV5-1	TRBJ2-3	ASRKAAQDTQY
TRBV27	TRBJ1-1	ASSAGAAFGAF
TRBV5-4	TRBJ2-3	ASSLNVGTDTQY
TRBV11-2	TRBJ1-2	ASSLEGTNYGYT
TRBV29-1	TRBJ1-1	SANSEGYTEAF
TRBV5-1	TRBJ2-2	ASSSLPGTVNTGELF